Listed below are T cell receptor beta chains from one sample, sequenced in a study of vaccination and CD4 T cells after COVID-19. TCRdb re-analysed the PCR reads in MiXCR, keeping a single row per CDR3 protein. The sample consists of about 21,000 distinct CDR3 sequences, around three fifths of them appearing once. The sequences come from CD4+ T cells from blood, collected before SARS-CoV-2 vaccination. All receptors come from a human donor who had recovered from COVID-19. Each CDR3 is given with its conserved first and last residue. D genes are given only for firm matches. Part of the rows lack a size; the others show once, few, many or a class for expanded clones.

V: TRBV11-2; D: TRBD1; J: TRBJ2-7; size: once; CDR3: CASSLPFRGQGEFGQYF; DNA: TGTGCCAGCAGCTTACCCTTCCGGGGACAGGGAGAGTTCGGGCAGTACTTC
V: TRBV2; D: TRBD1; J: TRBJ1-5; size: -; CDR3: CASRLRTGGNQPQHF; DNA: TGTGCCAGCAGACTTAGGACAGGGGGGAATCAGCCCCAGCATTTT
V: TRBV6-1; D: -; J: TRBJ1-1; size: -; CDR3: CASSLWTANTEAFF; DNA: TGTGCCAGCAGCTTATGGACAGCAAACACTGAAGCTTTCTTT
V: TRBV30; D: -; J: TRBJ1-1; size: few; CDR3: CAWSKRMNTEAFF; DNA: TGTGCCTGGAGTAAAAGGATGAACACTGAAGCTTTCTTT
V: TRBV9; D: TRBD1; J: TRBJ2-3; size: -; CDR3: CASSGQGAFTDTQYF; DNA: TGTGCCAGCAGCGGACAGGGGGCGTTTACAGATACGCAGTATTTT
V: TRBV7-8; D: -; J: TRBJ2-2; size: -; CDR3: CASSLGSQNTGELFF; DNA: TGTGCCAGCAGCTTAGGCTCTCAGAACACCGGGGAGCTGTTTTTT
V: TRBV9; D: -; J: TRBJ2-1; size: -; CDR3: CASSVVGNRYNEQFF; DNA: TGTGCCAGCAGCGTAGTGGGAAATAGATACAATGAGCAGTTCTTC
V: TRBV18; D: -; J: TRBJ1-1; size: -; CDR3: CASSPLQGNTEAFF; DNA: TGTGCCAGCTCACCACTACAGGGAAACACTGAAGCTTTCTTT
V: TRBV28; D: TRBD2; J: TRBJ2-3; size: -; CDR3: CASGTRADTQYF; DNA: TGTGCCTCCGGGACTAGAGCAGATACGCAGTATTTT
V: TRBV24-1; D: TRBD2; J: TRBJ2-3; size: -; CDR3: CATSLGLGTDTQYF; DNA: TGTGCCACCAGTCTGGGACTAGGGACAGATACGCAGTATTTT
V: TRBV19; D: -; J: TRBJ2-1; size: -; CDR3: CASGADGGKSSYNEQFF; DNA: TGTGCCAGTGGGGCGGATGGGGGAAAGAGCTCCTACAATGAGCAGTTCTTC
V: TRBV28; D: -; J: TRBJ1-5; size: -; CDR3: CASNLVVQGGQPQHF; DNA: TGTGCCAGCAACCTAGTGGTACAGGGAGGTCAGCCCCAGCATTTT
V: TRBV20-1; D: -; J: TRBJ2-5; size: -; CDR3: CSATLQETQYF; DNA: TGCAGTGCAACGCTTCAAGAGACCCAGTACTTC
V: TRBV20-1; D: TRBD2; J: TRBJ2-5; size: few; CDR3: CSARGEAGGSFKTQYF; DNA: TGCAGTGCTAGAGGAGAGGCGGGAGGATCATTTAAGACCCAGTACTTC
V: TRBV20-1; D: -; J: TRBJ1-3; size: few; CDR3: CSASSPAGTGNTIYF; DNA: TGCAGTGCTAGCAGTCCCGCAGGGACTGGAAACACCATATATTTT
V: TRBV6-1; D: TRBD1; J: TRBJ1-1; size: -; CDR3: CASSGVGTAYRAFF; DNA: TGTGCCAGCAGTGGGGTAGGGACAGCTTATAGAGCTTTCTTT
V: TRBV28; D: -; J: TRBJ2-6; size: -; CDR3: CASSHYRGLTDSGANVLTF; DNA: TGTGCCAGCAGTCACTACAGGGGACTGACTGACTCTGGGGCCAACGTCCTGACTTTC
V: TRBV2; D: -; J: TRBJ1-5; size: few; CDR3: CASSWKLASNQPQHF; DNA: TGTGCCAGCTCCTGGAAGCTGGCAAGTAATCAGCCCCAGCATTTT
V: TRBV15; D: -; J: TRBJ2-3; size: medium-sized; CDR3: CATSPRLVLDTQYF; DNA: TGTGCCACCAGCCCTCGACTAGTTCTTGATACGCAGTATTTT
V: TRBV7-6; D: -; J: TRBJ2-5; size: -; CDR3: CASSSLITPQETQYF; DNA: TGTGCCAGCAGCTCTTTAATTACCCCACAAGAGACCCAGTACTTC
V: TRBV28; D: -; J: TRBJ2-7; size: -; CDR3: CASSATSSVSEQYF; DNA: TGTGCCAGCAGTGCCACCTCTTCCGTCTCCGAGCAGTACTTC
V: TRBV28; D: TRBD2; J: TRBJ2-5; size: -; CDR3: CATLAGGAQETQYF; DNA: TGTGCCACCTTAGCGGGAGGCGCCCAAGAGACCCAGTACTTC